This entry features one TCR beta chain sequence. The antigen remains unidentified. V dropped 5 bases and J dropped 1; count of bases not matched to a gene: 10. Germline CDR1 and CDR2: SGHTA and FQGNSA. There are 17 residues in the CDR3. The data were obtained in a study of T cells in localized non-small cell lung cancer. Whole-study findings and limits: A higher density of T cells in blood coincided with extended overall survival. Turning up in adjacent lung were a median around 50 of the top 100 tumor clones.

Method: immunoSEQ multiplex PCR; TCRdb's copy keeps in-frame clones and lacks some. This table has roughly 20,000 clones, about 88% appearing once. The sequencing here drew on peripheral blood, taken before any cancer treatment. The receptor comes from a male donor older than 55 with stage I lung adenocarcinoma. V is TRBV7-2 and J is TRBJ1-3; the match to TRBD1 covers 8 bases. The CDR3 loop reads CASSPGRQGASGNTIYF. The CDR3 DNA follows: TGTGCCAGCAGCCCAGGCCGGCAGGGGGCTTCTGGAAACACCATATATTTT.